This entry features one TCR beta chain sequence. Its antigen is currently unknown. This specimen comes from a study of cytomegalovirus exposure and HLA in healthy donors. General observations from the study: Solely CMV serostatus was available to characterize immune exposure. Reports state that TCR beta sequences accurately predicted most subjects' HLA-A and HLA-B alleles.

The CDR3 is 15 amino acids. Between the trimmed V and J ends, which lost 7 bases and 4 bases, there was a span of 19 bases. CDR1 is MNHEY, CDR2 SMNVEV, per germline (reference sequence). PCR was performed using 60 Vbeta and 13 Jbeta primers. Here immunoSEQ multiplex PCR was the method, and the copy in TCRdb shows in-frame clones only, minus some. The sample lists fewer than 200,000 clones, under 90% seen once, with approximately 4.8% in the top ten. This sequence originates from a young man in good health and CMV-seronegative. The material sequenced was PBMCs. This chain connects TRBV27 to TRBJ1-2, with unresolved D. DNA of the CDR3: TGTGCCAGCACTCCCAGTCCTGGAGATCCCTATGGCTACACCTTC. This sequence encodes CASTPSPGDPYGYTF.